This T cell receptor beta chain was captured by sequencing in a study of blood T cell repertoires in COVID-19. Sequenced by immunoSEQ multiplex PCR; TCRdb stores in-frame clones only, minus some. The data contain about 210,000 clones, about 86% of them singletons. The CDR3 consists of 15 residues. With 5 bases removed from V and 7 bases from J, the gap between germline ends came to 18 bases. In germline, CDR1 is SGHDN, CDR2 FVKESK. This clonotype originated in a woman aged 50 to 65 with acute or convalescent COVID-19. The sequencing input was peripheral blood. The genes are TRBV14 and TRBJ2-1; a possible D gene is TRBD1 (5 bases). This chain's CDR3 is CASSFNRPLGNEQFF. CDR3 DNA: TGTGCCAGCAGCTTTAACAGGCCCCTGGGGAATGAGCAGTTCTTC.